The subject of this entry is one TCR beta chain. Germline V gene sequence: CDR1 SGHDT, CDR2 YYEEEE. V dropped 4 bases and J dropped 1 base, with 6 bases sitting between them. The CDR3 consists of 13 residues. The data were obtained in a study of cytomegalovirus exposure and HLA in healthy donors. Vbeta (60) and Jbeta (13) primers were used in the PCR. This table comes from immunoSEQ multiplex PCR, and its TCRdb copy is limited to in-frame clones, with some not included. The clone table shows 45,000 to 55,000 clones, with the ten largest holding around 26%. The TCR originated in a middle-aged man in good health and CMV-seropositive. J is TRBJ1-5 and V is TRBV5-6, with a weak D call TRBD1 (6 bases). Sequencing was done on a sample of PBMCs. The DNA of the CDR3 is TGTGCCAGCAGCAGGGGGAGCAATCAGCCCCAGCATTTT. This encodes CASSRGSNQPQHF.